Sequencing of this T cell receptor (beta chain) was carried out in a study of T cell responses to AZD1222 COVID-19 vaccine. The protocol was immunoSEQ multiplex PCR, while the TCRdb copy is restricted to in-frame clones and leaves out a portion. This table holds about 190,000 clones, 75% to 90% found once. This CDR3 contains 15 residues. CDR1 is SGHVS, CDR2 FNYEAQ, per germline. Trimming took 4 bases from V and 4 from J; bases not matched to a gene: 6. The specimen comprised peripheral blood, sampled on day 0 of MenACWY control vaccination. The receptor was derived from an adult in good health. V is TRBV7-6 and J is TRBJ1-1; 10 nucleotides match TRBD1. CDR3 residues: CASSSIRTGGTEAFF. The CDR3 DNA sequence: TGTGCCAGCAGCTCGATACGGACAGGGGGCACTGAAGCTTTCTTT.